This T cell receptor beta chain was identified in a study of T cell clonality in common variable immunodeficiency. The repertoire was sequenced with immunoSEQ multiplex PCR; TCRdb's copy has only in-frame clones and lacks some. The table lists some 80,000 clones, no singletons, with about 0.8% in the top ten. This clone was detected many times. The read ends 3 residues early relative to the CDR3; the germline J gene fills the gap. The CDR3 length is 15 residues. V was clipped by 5 bases and J by 4 bases; unmatched bases: 4. Germline V gene lookup returns CDR1 LNHDA and CDR2 SQIVND (reference sequence).

The V call is TRBV19, the J call TRBJ2-3, with TRBD2 matching 12 bases. This TCR came from a person aged 18 to 69 in good health. Sequencing was carried out using peripheral blood mononuclear cells. The CDR3 bases that were read are TGTGCCAGTAGTCAGACTAGCGGGAGTTCAGATACG. It codes for CASSQTSGSSDT. Given in full, the CDR3 is CASSQTSGSSDTQYF. The full variable domain, its missing parts supplied by reference TRBV19 and TRBJ2-3, is DGGITQSPKYLFRKEGQNVTLSCEQNLNHDAMYWYRQDPGQGLRLIYYSQIVNDFQKGDIAEGYSVSREKKESFPLTVTSAQKNPTAFYLCASSQTSGSSDTQYFGPGTRLTVL.